The rows below give T cell receptor beta chains drawn from one sample of a study of T cells after yellow fever vaccination. In TCRdb, the 5' RACE reads were re-called with MiXCR into one record per CDR3 protein. The data contain approximately 580,000 distinct CDR3 sequences, about a sixth of them singletons. The material was PBMCs, obtained 5 days after the first yellow fever vaccination. All receptors come from a man between 18 and 29 years old who received the YFV17D yellow fever vaccine. Each CDR3 is given with its conserved first and last residue. Fields, in order: clone size, J gene, D gene, V gene, CDR3 protein, CDR3 DNA. A D gene is named only where the DNA matches it firmly. Only part of the rows carry a size: once, few, many, or a class if the clone is expanded.

few	TRBJ2-2	TRBD2	TRBV7-9	CASSTGLAGNTGELFF	TGTGCCAGCAGCACCGGACTAGCAGGCAACACCGGGGAGCTGTTTTTT
few	TRBJ2-2	TRBD2	TRBV28	CASSSSGLAGSGELFF	TGTGCCAGCAGTTCCTCTGGACTAGCGGGGTCCGGGGAGCTGTTTTTT
few	TRBJ2-3	TRBD2	TRBV18	CASSPLAGQATDTQYF	TGTGCCAGCTCACCGCTAGCGGGCCAGGCCACAGATACGCAGTATTTT
few	TRBJ2-3	TRBD1	TRBV5-6	CARKTGTSTDTQYF	TGTGCCAGGAAGACAGGGACGAGCACAGATACGCAGTATTTT
-	TRBJ2-7	TRBD1	TRBV30	CAWSRDRPTYEQYF	TGTGCCTGGAGCCGGGACAGGCCGACCTACGAGCAGTACTTC
-	TRBJ2-1	TRBD2	TRBV9	CASSVRSSGGEDEQFF	TGTGCCAGCAGCGTCAGGTCGAGCGGGGGGGAGGATGAGCAGTTCTTC
-	TRBJ1-6	-	TRBV5-1	CASSLEGRNSPLHF	TGCGCCAGCAGCTTGGAGGGTAGGAATTCACCCCTCCACTTT
few	TRBJ2-5	-	TRBV6-7	CATLYNLRQEETQYF	TGTGCCACCCTTTATAACCTAAGACAAGAAGAGACCCAGTACTTC
many	TRBJ2-3	-	TRBV7-2	CASSLAPGSTDTQYF	TGTGCCAGCAGCTTAGCTCCAGGGTCCACAGATACGCAGTATTTT
few	TRBJ2-7	-	TRBV20-1	CSARYLSGISSYEQYF	TGCAGTGCCAGATATTTGTCCGGGATAAGCTCCTACGAGCAGTACTTC
-	TRBJ1-2	-	TRBV27	CASSFLQGGGYTF	TGTGCCAGCAGTTTCCTACAGGGTGGCGGCTACACCTTC
few	TRBJ2-7	-	TRBV6-2/TRBV6-3	CASSYRQWRGGAFSYEQYF	TGTGCCAGCAGTTACCGGCAATGGAGAGGGGGGGCTTTCTCCTACGAGCAGTACTTC
-	TRBJ2-2	TRBD1	TRBV6-2/TRBV6-3	CASSLGQGMRELFF	TGTGCCAGCAGCCTCGGACAGGGGATGAGGGAGCTGTTTTTT
-	TRBJ2-3	-	TRBV7-2	CASSYIPGAGTDTQYF	TGTGCCAGCAGCTATATTCCTGGGGCAGGCACAGATACGCAGTATTTT
few	TRBJ2-3	-	TRBV29-1	CSVEGMTDTQYF	TGCAGCGTTGAAGGGATGACAGATACGCAGTATTTT
-	TRBJ1-4	-	TRBV6-1	CASRTQGTAKLFF	TGTGCCAGCAGAACGCAGGGTACGGCAAAACTGTTTTTT
few	TRBJ1-4	-	TRBV6-5	CASRLGATNEKLFF	TGTGCCAGCAGATTGGGGGCAACTAATGAAAAACTGTTTTTT
-	TRBJ1-1	-	TRBV4-1	CASSPVRGPEAFF	TGCGCCAGCAGCCCAGTTCGGGGGCCTGAAGCTTTCTTT
-	TRBJ1-2	-	TRBV7-8	CASSLGDGIVYGYTF	TGTGCCAGCAGCTTAGGGGATGGGATCGTCTATGGCTACACCTTC
-	TRBJ1-1	-	TRBV6-2/TRBV6-3	CASSSQREAFF	TGTGCCAGCAGTTCGCAGAGAGAAGCTTTCTTT
few	TRBJ2-4	TRBD1	TRBV7-2	CASSSTLLRGQKNIQYF	TGTGCCAGCAGCTCTACCTTACTCAGGGGGCAGAAAAACATTCAGTACTTC
once	TRBJ2-7	-	TRBV3-1	CACSQGVAGSSYEQYF	TGTGCCTGCAGCCAAGGGGTGGCGGGGAGCTCCTACGAGCAGTACTTC
few	TRBJ2-3	-	TRBV7-2	CASSLVRVADTQYF	TGTGCCAGCAGCTTAGTGCGGGTGGCAGATACGCAGTATTTT
few	TRBJ1-2	-	TRBV5-1	CASRPGNYGYTF	TGCGCCAGCAGGCCGGGAAACTATGGCTACACCTTC
few	TRBJ2-5	-	TRBV7-3	CASSPQNSKETQYF	TGTGCCAGCAGCCCACAGAACTCTAAGGAGACCCAGTACTTC
few	TRBJ1-1	-	TRBV15	CATSLTRVTEAFF	TGTGCCACCAGTCTTACAAGGGTAACTGAAGCTTTCTTT
-	TRBJ2-2	-	TRBV28	CASSQGGRNGELFF	TGTGCCAGCAGTCAAGGGGGTAGGAACGGGGAGCTGTTTTTT
few	TRBJ2-1	-	TRBV6-1	CAGGDEYNEQFF	TGTGCCGGAGGGGACGAATACAATGAGCAGTTCTTC
-	TRBJ2-3	TRBD1	TRBV5-1	CASSFLTALDRDPPDTQYF	TGCGCCAGCAGCTTCCTAACGGCCCTTGACAGGGATCCCCCAGATACGCAGTATTTT
-	TRBJ2-5	-	TRBV7-9	CASSWGDKAYEETQYF	TGTGCCAGCAGCTGGGGGGACAAGGCGTATGAAGAGACCCAGTACTTC
-	TRBJ2-1	-	TRBV6-5	CASSYSVGVTNEQFF	TGTGCCAGCAGTTACTCGGTGGGGGTGACCAATGAGCAGTTCTTC
-	TRBJ2-7	TRBD1	TRBV20-1	CSVRFNRGHEQYF	TGCAGTGTTCGTTTTAACAGGGGCCACGAGCAGTACTTC
few	TRBJ1-5	TRBD1	TRBV20-1	CSVPGQENQPQHF	TGCAGTGTCCCGGGACAGGAGAATCAGCCCCAGCATTTT
-	TRBJ1-2	-	TRBV14	CASSLSQGSVYGYTF	TGTGCCAGCAGCCTAAGTCAGGGAAGCGTCTATGGCTACACCTTC
few	TRBJ1-2	-	TRBV5-1	CASSFDGGYGYTF	TGCGCCAGCAGTTTCGACGGGGGATATGGCTACACCTTC
-	TRBJ1-1	-	TRBV7-3	CASSLRVAFF	TGTGCCAGCAGCCTCAGGGTTGCTTTCTTT
-	TRBJ2-2	-	TRBV7-8	CASSVPGLAPETGELFF	TGTGCCAGCAGCGTTCCGGGACTCGCACCTGAGACCGGGGAGCTGTTTTTT